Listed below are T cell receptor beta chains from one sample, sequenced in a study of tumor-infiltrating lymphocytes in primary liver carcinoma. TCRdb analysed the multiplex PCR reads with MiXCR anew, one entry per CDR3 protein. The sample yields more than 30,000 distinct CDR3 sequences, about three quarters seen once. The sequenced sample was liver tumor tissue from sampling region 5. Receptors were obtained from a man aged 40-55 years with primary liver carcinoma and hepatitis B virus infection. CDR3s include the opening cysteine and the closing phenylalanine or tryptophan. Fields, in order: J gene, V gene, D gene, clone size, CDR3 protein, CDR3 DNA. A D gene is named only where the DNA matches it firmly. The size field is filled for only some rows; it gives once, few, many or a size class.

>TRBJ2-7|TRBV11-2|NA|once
CSSSWGRGLQNYKQYF
TGTAGCAGCAGCTGGGGCAGGGGCCTCCAAAACTACAAGCAGTACTTC
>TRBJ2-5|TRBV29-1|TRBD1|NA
CSGQGADSKTQYF
TGCAGCGGCCAGGGGGCGGATTCCAAGACCCAGTACTTC
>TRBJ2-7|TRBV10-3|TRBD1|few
CAISETRQGFQYVQYF
TGTGCAATCAGTGAAACCAGACAGGGTTTTCAATACGTGCAGTACTTC
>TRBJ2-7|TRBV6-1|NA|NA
CASSEYNWIWTETYEQYF
TGTGCCAGCAGTGAATATAATTGGATTTGGACAGAGACCTACGAGCAGTACTTC
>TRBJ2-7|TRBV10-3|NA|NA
CAISESRASYEHYF
TGTGCCATCAGTGAGTCTAGAGCTTCCTACGAGCACTACTTC
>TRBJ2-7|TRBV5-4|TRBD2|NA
CGSSLDRGSHYEEYF
TGTGGCAGCAGCTTGGATCGCGGGAGCCACTACGAGGAGTACTTC
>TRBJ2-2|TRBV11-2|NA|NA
CASLALGGANTGDLFF
TGTGCCAGCTTAGCATTAGGAGGGGCGAACACCGGGGATCTGTTTTTT
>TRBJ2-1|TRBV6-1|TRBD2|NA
CASLPPGLAAYNVQFF
TGTGCCAGCCTTCCCCCCGGACTAGCAGCCTACAATGTGCAGTTCTTC
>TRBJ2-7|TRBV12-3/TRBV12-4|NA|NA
CASSFPGQGCFEQYF
TGTGCCAGCAGTTTTCCGGGGCAGGGATGTTTCGAGCAGTACTTC
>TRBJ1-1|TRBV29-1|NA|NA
CSVIVIEMNTEAFF
TGCAGCGTTATAGTGATAGAAATGAACACTGAAGCTTTCTTT
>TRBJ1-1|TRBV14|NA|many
CASRPREGNTEAFF
TGTGCCAGCAGGCCCCGGGAGGGAAACACTGAAGCTTTCTTT
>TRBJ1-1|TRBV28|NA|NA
CASRIHSNIEAFF
TGTGCCAGCAGGATACACTCGAACATTGAAGCTTTCTTT
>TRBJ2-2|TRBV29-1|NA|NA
CSVEDGTWDTGELLF
TGCAGCGTTGAAGACGGGACATGGGACACCGGGGAGCTGTTATTT
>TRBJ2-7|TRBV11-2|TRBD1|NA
CTSSLDLGTGIYEQYF
TGTACCAGCAGCTTAGATCTGGGGACAGGAATCTACGAGCAGTATTTC
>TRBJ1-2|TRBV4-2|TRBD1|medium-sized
CASSQEAGGGSGYTF
TGTGCCAGCAGCCAAGAGGCAGGGGGCGGATCTGGCTACACCTTC
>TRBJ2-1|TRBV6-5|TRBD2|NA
CASTDAGEHFF
TGTGCCAGCACCGATGCGGGGGAGCACTTCTTC
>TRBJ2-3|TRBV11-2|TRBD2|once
CAGSTGTSGTDTQYF
TGTGCCGGTAGCACCGGGACTAGCGGCACAGATACGCAATATTTT
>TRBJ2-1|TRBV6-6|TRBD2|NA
CASRYSTSGSSYNEQFF
TGTGCCAGCAGATACTCGACTAGCGGGAGTTCCTACAATGAGCAGTTCTTC
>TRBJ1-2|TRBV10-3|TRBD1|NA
CIIGTGGSGGGYTF
TGTATCATCGGCACAGGGGGATCAGGGGGTGGCTACACCTTC
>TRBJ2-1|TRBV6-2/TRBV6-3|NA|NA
CASIYPRPGGVISYRHDRDNEQLF
TGTGCCAGCATTTACCCGCGGCCCGGCGGGGTGATCTCCTATCGACATGACCGAGACAATGAGCAGCTCTTC
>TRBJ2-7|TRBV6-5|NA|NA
CDSSPEVWVSSYEQYF
TGTGACAGCAGTCCGGAAGTATGGGTGAGCTCCTACGAGCAGTACTTC
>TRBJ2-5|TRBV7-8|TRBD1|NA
CASRPGGGHETQYF
TGTGCCAGCAGACCAGGGGGTGGGCATGAGACCCAGTACTTC
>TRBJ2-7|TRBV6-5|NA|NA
CANKNGVGVSSDEQYF
TGTGCCAACAAAAACGGGGTAGGCGTTAGCTCCGACGAGCAGTACTTC
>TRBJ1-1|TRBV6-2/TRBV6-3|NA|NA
CGSSYPELNTEAFF
TGTGGTAGCAGTTACCCGGAGCTGAACACTGAAGCTTTCTTT
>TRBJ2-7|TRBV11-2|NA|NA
CASCLLGVQGFEQYF
TGTGCCAGCTGCTTATTGGGGGTACAGGGTTTCGAGCAGTACTTC
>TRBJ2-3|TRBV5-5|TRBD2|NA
CASSLAPPGTSGNDTDTQYF
TGTGCCAGCAGCTTGGCTCCACCCGGGACTAGCGGGAATGATACAGATACGCAGTATTTT
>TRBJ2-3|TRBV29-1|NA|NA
CSVDAQGRTDTQYF
TGCAGCGTTGATGCCCAAGGTCGAACAGATACGCAGTATTTT
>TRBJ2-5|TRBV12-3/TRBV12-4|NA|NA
CAGSSTVGGTQYF
TGTGCCGGCAGTTCAACGGTTGGGGGGACCCAGTACTTT
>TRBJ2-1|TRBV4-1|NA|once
CASSPGVRSEQFF
TGCGCCAGCAGCCCAGGAGTCCGAAGTGAACAGTTCTTC
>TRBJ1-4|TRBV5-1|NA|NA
CASSILGATNEKLFF
TGCGCCAGCAGCATATTGGGAGCAACTAATGAAAAACTGTTTTTT
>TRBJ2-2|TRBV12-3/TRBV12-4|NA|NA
CASSLSNGELFF
TGTGCCAGCAGCCTCTCTAATGGGGAGCTGTTTTTT
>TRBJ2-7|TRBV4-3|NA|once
CASSQEPGGGYDQYF
TGCGCCAGCAGTCAAGAACCTGGCGGAGGATACGATCAGTACTTC
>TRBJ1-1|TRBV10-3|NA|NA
CAVSGRREGATNTEAFF
TGTGCCGTATCTGGGAGACGAGAGGGCGCGACGAATACTGAAGCTTTCTTT
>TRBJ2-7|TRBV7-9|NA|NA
CSSSLPQGVNVLYF
TGTTCCAGCAGCTTACCTCAGGGTGTTAATGTATTGTACTTC
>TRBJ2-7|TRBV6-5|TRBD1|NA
CASMIKGAGERYF
TGTGCCAGCATGATAAAGGGGGCCGGCGAGCGGTACTTC
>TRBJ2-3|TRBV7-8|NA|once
CTSWGVGEDTQYF
TGTACCAGCTGGGGGGTGGGCGAGGATACGCAGTATTTC
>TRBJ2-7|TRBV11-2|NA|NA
CANCLSSGITYEQYF
TGTGCCAACTGCTTATCCTCGGGGATTACCTACGAGCAGTATTTC
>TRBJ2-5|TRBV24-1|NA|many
CATSDYNNAGETQYF
TGTGCCACCAGTGATTATAACAACGCCGGGGAGACCCAGTACTTC
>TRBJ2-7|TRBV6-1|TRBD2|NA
CASNEAGAGHEQYF
TGTGCCAGCAATGAGGCGGGAGCTGGGCACGAGCAGTACTTC
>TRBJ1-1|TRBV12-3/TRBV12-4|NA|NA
CASSHTGTAEAFF
TGTGCCAGCAGTCATACAGGGACCGCTGAAGCTTTCTTT
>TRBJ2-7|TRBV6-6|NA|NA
CASSYAVSYDRYF
TGTGCCAGCAGTTACGCGGTCTCCTACGATCGGTACTTC
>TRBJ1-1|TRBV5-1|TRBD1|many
CASSGIGGGGTEAFF
TGCGCCAGCAGCGGAATAGGGGGCGGCGGCACTGAAGCTTTCTTT
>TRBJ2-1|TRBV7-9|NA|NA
CVSSLPYQGPKTNEQIF
TGTGTCAGCAGCTTACCATATCAGGGGCCTAAAACAAATGAGCAGATCTTT
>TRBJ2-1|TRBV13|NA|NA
CASDRLGQGDNEQFF
TGTGCCAGCGACCGCCTGGGGCAGGGAGACAATGAGCAGTTCTTC
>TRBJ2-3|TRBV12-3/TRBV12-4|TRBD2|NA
CASSLIVAGGGIGTDTHYF
TGTGCCAGCAGTTTAATAGTAGCGGGAGGCGGTATTGGCACAGATACGCATTATTTT
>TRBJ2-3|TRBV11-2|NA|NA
CASKRQPINPTDTQYF
TGTGCAAGCAAGCGACAACCCATCAACCCCACAGATACGCAGTATTTT
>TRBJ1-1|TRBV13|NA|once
CASSLAAGTEAFF
TGTGCCAGTAGCTTAGCGGCAGGGACTGAAGCTTTCTTT
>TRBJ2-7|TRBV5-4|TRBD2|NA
CASSTLAGDEQYF
TGTGCCAGCAGCACATTAGCGGGAGATGAGCAGTACTTC
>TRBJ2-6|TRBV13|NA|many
CASTIYLDGSGANVLTF
TGTGCCAGCACCATTTACCTGGACGGCTCTGGGGCCAACGTCCTGACTTTC